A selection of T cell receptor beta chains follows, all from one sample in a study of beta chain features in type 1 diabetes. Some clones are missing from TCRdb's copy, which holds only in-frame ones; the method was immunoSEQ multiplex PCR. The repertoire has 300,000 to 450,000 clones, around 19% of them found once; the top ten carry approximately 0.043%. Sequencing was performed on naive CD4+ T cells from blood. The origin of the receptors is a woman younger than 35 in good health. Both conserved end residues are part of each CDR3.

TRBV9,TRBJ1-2,CASSPQGSSGYTF
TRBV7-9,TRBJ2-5,CASSFARGYQETQYF
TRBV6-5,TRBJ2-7,CASKYVRGTYEQYF
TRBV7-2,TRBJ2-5,CASSLGYRGQYF
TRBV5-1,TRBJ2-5,CASSQGVAGEETQYF
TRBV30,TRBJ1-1,CAWSVGGVAFF
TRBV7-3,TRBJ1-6,CASSATGGVGSPLHF
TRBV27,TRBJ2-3,CASSLLAGSTDTQYF
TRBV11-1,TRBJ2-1,CASSVPGGAGGSEQFF
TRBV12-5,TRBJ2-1,CASGLVLQLYNEQFF
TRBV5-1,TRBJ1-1,CASSLGTQNTEAFF
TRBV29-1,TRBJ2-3,CSVAGSRRTDTQYF
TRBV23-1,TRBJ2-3,CASSPGQGTGDTQYF
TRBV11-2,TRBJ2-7,CASSLAVAGGLYEQYF
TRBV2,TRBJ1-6,CASSESGGSYNSPLHF
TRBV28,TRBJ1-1,CASSLSWTEAFF
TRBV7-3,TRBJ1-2,CASSLTVQGLNYGYTF
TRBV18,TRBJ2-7,CASSPDRGVGEQYF
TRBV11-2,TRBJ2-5,CASSSGTSGSETQYF
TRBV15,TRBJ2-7,CATSAGTGDSYEQYF
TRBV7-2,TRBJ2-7,CASSPDRGPYEQYF
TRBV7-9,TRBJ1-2,CATEARGFSRGYTF
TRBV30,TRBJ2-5,CAWSQRTGETQYF